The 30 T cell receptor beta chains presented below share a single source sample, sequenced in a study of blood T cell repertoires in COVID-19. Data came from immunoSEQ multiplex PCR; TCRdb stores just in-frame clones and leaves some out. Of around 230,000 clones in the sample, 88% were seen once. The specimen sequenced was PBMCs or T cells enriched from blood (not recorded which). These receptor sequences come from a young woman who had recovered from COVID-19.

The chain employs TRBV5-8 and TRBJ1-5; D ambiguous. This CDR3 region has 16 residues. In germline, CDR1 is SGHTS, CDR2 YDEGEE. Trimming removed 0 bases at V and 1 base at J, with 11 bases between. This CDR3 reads CASSLAPGYSNQPQHF. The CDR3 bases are TGTGCCAGCAGCTTGGCCCCGGGTTACAGCAATCAGCCCCAGCATTTT. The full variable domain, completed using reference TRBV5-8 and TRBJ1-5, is EAGVTQSPTHLIKTRGQQATLRCSPISGHTSVYWYQQALGLGLQFLLWYDEGEERNRGNFPPRFSGRQFPNYSSELNVNALELEDSALYLCASSLAPGYSNQPQHFGDGTRLSIL.

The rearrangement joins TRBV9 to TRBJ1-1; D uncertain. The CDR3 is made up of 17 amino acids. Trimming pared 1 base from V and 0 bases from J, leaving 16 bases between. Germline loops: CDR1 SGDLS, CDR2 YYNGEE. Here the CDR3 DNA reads TGTGCCAGCAGCGTACACGAAGACGGAGGAATGAACACTGAAGCTTTCTTT. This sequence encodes CASSVHEDGGMNTEAFF.

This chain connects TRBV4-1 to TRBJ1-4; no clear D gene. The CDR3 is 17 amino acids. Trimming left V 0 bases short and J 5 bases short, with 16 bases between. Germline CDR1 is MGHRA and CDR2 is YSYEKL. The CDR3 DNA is TGCGCCAGCAGCCAAGAGGGTACGGGTCCGGAGAATGAAAAACTGTTTTTT. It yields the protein CASSQEGTGPENEKLFF.

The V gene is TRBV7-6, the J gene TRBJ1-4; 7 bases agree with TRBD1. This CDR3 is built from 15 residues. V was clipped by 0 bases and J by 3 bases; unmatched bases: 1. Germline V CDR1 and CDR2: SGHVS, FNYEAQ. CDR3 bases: TGTGCCAGCAGCTTAGCGGGACAGCCTAATGAAAAACTGTTTTTT. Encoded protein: CASSLAGQPNEKLFF.

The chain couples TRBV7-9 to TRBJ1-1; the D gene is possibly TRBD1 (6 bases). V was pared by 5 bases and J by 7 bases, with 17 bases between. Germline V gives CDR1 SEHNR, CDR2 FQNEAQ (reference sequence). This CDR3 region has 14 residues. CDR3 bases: TGTGCCAGCAGCCCCCTCTGGGGGCAGGGTGAAGCTTTCTTT. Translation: CASSPLWGQGEAFF.

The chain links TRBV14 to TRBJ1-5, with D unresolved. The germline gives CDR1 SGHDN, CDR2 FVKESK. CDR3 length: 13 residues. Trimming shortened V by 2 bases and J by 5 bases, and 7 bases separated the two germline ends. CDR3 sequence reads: CASSQNRDQPQHF. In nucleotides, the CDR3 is TGTGCCAGCAGCCAAAACAGAGATCAGCCCCAGCATTTT.

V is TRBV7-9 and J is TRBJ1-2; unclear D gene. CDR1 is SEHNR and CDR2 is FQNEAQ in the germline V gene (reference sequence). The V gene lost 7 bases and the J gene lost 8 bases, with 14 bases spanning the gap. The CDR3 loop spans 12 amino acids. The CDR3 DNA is TGTGCCAGCACTAACGCCGGGTACGGCTACACCTTC. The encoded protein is CASTNAGYGYTF.

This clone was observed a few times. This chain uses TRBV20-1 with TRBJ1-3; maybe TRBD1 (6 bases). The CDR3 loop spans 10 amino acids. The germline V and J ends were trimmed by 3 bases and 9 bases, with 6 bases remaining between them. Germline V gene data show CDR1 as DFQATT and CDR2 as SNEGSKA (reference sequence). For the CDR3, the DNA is TGCAGTGCTAGCAGGGGCACCATATATTTT. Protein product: CSASRGTIYF.

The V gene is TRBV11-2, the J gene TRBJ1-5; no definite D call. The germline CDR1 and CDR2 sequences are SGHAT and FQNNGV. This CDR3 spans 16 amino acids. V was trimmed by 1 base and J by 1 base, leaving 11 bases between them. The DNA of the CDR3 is TGTGCCAGCAGCTTAGTTTGGGCCGACAGCAATCAGCCCCAGCATTTT. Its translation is CASSLVWADSNQPQHF.

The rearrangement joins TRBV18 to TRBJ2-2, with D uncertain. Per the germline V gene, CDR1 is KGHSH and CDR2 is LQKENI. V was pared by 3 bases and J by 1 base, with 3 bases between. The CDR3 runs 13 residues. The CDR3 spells CASSPRNTGELFF. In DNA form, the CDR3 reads TGTGCCAGCTCACCGAGGAACACCGGGGAGCTGTTTTTT.

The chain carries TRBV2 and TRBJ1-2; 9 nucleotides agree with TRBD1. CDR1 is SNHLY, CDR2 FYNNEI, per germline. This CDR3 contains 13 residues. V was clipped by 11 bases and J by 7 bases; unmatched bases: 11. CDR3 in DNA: TGTGCCCAAAAGCGGACAGGGGACTCTGGCTACACCTTC. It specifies CAQKRTGDSGYTF.

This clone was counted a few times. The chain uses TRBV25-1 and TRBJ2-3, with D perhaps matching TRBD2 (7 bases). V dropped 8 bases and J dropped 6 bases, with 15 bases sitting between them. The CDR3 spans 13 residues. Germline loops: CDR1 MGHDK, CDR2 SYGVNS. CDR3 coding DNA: TGTGCCAGCGGTAGTGGGGGGGCCGATACGCAGTATTTT. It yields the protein CASGSGGADTQYF.

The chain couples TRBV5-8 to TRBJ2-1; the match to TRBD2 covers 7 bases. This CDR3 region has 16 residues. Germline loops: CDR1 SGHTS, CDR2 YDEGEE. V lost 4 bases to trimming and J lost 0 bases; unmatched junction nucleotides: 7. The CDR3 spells CASSTRLAHSYNEQFF. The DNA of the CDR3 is TGTGCCAGCAGCACCCGACTAGCCCACTCCTACAATGAGCAGTTCTTC.

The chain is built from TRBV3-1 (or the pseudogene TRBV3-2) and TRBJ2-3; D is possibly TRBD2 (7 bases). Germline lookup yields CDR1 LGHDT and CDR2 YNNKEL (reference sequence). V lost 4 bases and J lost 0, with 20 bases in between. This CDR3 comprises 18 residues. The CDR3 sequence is CASSPGTNGGTSTDTQYF. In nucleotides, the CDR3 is TGTGCCAGCAGCCCGGGGACTAACGGGGGCACTAGCACAGATACGCAGTATTTT.

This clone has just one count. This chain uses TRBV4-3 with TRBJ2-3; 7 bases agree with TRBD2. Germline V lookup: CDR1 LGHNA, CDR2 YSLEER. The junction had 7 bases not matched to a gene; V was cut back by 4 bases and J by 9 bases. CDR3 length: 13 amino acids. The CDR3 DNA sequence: TGCGCCAGCAGCCGGTTGGATAGCGGGACGCAGTATTTT. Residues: CASSRLDSGTQYF.

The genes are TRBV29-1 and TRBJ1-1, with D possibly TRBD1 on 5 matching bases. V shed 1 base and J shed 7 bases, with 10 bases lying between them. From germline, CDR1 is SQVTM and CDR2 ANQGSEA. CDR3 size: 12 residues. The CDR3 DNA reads TGCAGCGTTGAAGTAGACAGATATGAAGCTTTCTTT. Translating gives CSVEVDRYEAFF.

CDR3 residues: CASSFADRDHYGYTF. CDR3 nucleotides: TGTGCCAGCAGTTTCGCCGACAGGGATCACTATGGCTACACCTTC. The chain has TRBV2 and TRBJ1-2; TRBD1 matches at 7 bases. There are 15 residues in the CDR3. Germline CDR1 SNHLY, CDR2 FYNNEI. J was trimmed by 3 bases and V by 5 bases; bases with no gene match: 9.

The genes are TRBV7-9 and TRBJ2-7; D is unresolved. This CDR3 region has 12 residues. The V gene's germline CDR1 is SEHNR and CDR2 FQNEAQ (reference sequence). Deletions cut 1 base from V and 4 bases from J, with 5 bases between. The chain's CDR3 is CASSLDQYEQYF. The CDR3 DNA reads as TGTGCCAGCAGCTTAGACCAGTACGAGCAGTACTTC.

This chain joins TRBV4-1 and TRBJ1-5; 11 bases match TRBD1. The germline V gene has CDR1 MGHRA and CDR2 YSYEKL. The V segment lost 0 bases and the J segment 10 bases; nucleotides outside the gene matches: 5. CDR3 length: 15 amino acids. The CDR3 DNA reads TGCGCCAGCAGCCAAGAGGGACAGGGGGGCCGACCCCAGCATTTT. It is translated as CASSQEGQGGRPQHF.

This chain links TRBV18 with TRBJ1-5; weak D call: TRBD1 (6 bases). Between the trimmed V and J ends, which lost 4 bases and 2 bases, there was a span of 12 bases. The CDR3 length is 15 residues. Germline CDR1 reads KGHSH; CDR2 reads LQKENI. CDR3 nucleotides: TGTGCCAGCTCACTCGGGGGGCTTCGCAATCAGCCCCAGCATTTT. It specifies CASSLGGLRNQPQHF.

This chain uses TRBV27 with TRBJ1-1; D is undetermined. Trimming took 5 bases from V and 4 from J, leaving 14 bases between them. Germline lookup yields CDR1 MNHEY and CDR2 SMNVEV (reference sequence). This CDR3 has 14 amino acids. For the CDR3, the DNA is TGTGCCAGCAGTCCGAGGGATTTGAGCACTGAAGCTTTCTTT. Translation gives CASSPRDLSTEAFF.

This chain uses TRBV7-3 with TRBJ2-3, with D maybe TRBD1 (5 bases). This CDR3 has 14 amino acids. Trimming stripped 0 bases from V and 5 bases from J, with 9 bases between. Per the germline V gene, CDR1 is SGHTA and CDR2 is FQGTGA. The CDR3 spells CASSLTGAGDTQYF. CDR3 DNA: TGTGCCAGCAGCTTAACAGGGGCCGGAGATACGCAGTATTTT.

The CDR3 loop reads CASSLPSSGPQETQYF. CDR3 coding DNA: TGTGCCAGCAGCCTTCCCTCTAGCGGGCCTCAAGAGACCCAGTACTTC. The chain has TRBV7-9 and TRBJ2-5, with TRBD2 matching over 8 bases. The CDR3 runs to 16 residues. Germline V gene sequence: CDR1 SEHNR, CDR2 FQNEAQ (reference sequence). The V and J ends lost 5 bases and 2 bases, in that order; junction bases with no gene match: 10.

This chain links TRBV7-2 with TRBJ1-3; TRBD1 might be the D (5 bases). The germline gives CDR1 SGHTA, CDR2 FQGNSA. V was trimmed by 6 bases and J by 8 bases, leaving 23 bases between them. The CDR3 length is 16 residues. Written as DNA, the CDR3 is TGTGCCAGCAGAACCTCATTCGGGGGGGTAGGATACACCATATATTTT. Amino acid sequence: CASRTSFGGVGYTIYF. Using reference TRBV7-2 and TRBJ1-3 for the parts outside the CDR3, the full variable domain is GAGVSQSPSNKVTEKGKDVELRCDPISGHTALYWYRQSLGQGLEFLIYFQGNSAPDKSGLPSDRFSAERTGGSVSTLTIQRTQQEDSAVYLCASRTSFGGVGYTIYFGEGSWLTVV.

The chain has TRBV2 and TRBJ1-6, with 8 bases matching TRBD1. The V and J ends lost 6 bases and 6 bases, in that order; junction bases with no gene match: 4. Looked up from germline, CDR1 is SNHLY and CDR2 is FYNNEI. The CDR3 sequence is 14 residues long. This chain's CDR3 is CASRTGDPNSPLHF. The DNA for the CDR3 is TGTGCCAGCAGGACAGGGGACCCTAATTCACCCCTCCACTTT.

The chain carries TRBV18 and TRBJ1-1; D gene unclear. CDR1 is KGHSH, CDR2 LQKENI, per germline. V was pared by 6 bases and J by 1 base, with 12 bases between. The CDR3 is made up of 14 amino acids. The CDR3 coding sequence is TGTGCCAGCTCGCTTGTTGGCCCGAACACTGAAGCTTTCTTT. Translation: CASSLVGPNTEAFF.

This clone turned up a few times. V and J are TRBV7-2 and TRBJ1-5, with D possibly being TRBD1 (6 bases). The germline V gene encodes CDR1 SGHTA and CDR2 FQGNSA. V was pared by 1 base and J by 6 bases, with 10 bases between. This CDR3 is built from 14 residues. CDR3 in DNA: TGTGCCAGCAGCTTAGGACAGGACGGTCAGCCCCAGCATTTT. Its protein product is CASSLGQDGQPQHF.

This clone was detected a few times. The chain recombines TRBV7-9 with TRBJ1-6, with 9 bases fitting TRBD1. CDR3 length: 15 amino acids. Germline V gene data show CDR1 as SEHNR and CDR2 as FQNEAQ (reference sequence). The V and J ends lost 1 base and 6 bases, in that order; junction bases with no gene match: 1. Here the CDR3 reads CASSLDRGLNSPLHF. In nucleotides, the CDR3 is TGTGCCAGCAGCTTAGACAGGGGGCTTAATTCACCCCTCCACTTT.

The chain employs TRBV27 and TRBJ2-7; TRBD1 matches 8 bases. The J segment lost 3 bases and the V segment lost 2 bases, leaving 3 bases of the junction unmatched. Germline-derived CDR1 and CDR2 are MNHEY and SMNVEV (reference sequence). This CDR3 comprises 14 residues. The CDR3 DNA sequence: TGTGCCAGCAGTTTAAGGGACAGGCGCTACGAGCAGTACTTC. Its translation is CASSLRDRRYEQYF.

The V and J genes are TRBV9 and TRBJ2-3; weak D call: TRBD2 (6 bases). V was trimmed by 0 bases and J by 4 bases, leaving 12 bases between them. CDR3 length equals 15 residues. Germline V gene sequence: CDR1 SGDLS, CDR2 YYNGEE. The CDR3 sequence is CASSVADSGSDTQYF. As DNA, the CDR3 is TGTGCCAGCAGCGTAGCGGATAGCGGTTCAGATACGCAGTATTTT.